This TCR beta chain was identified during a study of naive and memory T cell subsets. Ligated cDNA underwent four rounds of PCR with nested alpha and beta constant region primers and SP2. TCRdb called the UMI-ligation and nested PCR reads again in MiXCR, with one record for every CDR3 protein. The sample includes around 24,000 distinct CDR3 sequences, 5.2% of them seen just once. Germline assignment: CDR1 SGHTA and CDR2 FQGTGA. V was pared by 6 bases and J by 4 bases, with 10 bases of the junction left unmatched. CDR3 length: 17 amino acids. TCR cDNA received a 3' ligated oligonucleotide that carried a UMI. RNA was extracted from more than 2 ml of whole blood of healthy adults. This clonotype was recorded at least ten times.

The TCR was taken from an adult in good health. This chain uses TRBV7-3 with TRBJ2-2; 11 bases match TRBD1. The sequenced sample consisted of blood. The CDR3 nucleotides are TGTGCCAGCAGTCCCGGGACAGGGGGTTTTGGCACCGGGGAGCTGTTTTTT. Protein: CASSPGTGGFGTGELFF.